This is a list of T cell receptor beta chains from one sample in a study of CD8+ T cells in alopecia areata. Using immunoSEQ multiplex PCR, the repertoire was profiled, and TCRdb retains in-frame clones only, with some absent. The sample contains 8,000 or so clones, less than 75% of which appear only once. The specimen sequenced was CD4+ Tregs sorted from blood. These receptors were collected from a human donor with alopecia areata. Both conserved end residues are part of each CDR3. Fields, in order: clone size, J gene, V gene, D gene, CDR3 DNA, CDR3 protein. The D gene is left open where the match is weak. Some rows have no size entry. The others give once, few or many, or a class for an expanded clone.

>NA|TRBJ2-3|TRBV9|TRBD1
TGTGCCAGCAAGAGGGACAGGGGGCCTCCCGATACGCAGTATTTT
CASKRDRGPPDTQYF
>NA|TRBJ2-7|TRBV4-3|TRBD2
TGCGCCAGCAGCCAAGTAAGCGGGAGCCTCTCCTACGAGCAGTACTTC
CASSQVSGSLSYEQYF
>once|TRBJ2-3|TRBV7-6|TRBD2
TGTGCCAGCAGCTATCCAGACCTTAGCGGGCCTAGCACAGATACGCAGTATTTT
CASSYPDLSGPSTDTQYF
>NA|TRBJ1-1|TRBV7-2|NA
TGTGCCAGCAGCTTAATCGGAGGAATGAACACTGAAGCTTTCTTT
CASSLIGGMNTEAFF
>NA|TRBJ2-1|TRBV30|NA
TGTGCCTGTTCCCAAGAGGGGGCGGGGGCTCTAAATGAGCAGTTCTTC
CACSQEGAGALNEQFF
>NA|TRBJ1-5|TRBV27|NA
TGTGCCAGCAGTTTAGGTACCGCCCAAAATCAGCCCCAGCATTTT
CASSLGTAQNQPQHF
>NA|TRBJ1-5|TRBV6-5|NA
TGTGCCAGCAGTCAAAACAGCAATCAGCCCCAGCATTTT
CASSQNSNQPQHF
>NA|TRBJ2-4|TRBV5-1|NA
TGCGCCAGCGGCTGGACTCCCGACTCTAACATTCAGTACTTC
CASGWTPDSNIQYF
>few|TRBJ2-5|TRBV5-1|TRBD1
TGCGCCAGCAGCTCAACAGGGGCGACAAAAGAGACCCAGTACTTC
CASSSTGATKETQYF
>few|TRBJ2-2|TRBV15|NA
TGTGCCACCAGCAGAGATGTTACCGGGGAGCTGTTTTTT
CATSRDVTGELFF
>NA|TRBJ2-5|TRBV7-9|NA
TGTGCCAGCAGCTTAGGGGGAGAAGAGACCCAGTACTTC
CASSLGGEETQYF
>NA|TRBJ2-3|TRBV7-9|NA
TGTGCCAGCAGCTTAGGTACTCCTACGCAGTATTTT
CASSLGTPTQYF
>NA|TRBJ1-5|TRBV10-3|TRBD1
TGTGCCATCAGTGATCCGAGGACAGGGACGGGTCAGCCCCAGCATTTT
CAISDPRTGTGQPQHF
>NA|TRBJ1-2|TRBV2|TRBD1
TGTGCCAGCAGGTCCCAGGGGGCTGTAATCTATGGCTACACCTTC
CASRSQGAVIYGYTF
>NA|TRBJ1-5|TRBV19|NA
TGTGCCAGTAGTGAGCAGCACAATCAGCCCCAGCATTTT
CASSEQHNQPQHF
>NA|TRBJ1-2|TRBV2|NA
TGTGCCAGCAGTGAAGCCACAGGAAACTTC
CASSEATGNF
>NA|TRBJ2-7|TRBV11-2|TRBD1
TGTGCCAGCAGCGCCCGGACAGGGAGCTCCTACGAGCAGTACTTC
CASSARTGSSYEQYF
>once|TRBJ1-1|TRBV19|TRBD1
TGTGCCAGTTTACCCCGGACAGGACTTAACACTGAAGCTTTCTTT
CASLPRTGLNTEAFF
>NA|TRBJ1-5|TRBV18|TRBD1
TGTGCCAGCTCACCACTGGGACAGGGAAGCAATCAGCCCCAGCATTTT
CASSPLGQGSNQPQHF
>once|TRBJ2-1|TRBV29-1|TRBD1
TGCAGCGTTAGACAGGGCTTAAGCTCCTACAATGAGCAGTTCTTC
CSVRQGLSSYNEQFF
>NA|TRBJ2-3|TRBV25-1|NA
TGTGCCAGCGGGGCGGCGGGAAGGACAGATACGCAGTATTTT
CASGAAGRTDTQYF
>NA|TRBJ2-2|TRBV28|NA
TGTGCCAGCAGTTTATTCCCGGACAACGAATGGCGCGGGGAGCTGTTTTTT
CASSLFPDNEWRGELFF
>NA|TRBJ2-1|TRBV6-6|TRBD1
TGTGCCAGCAGAACAGGGGCCCGGGGCTCCTACAATGAGCAGTTCTTC
CASRTGARGSYNEQFF
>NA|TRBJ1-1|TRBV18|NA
TGTGCCAGCTCACCAGGGGTTGGAACTGAAGCTTTCTTT
CASSPGVGTEAFF
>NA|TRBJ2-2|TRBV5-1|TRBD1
TGCGCCAGCAGCCACAGGACAGGGGATTCCGGGGAGCTGTTTTTT
CASSHRTGDSGELFF
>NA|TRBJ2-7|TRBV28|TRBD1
TGTGCCAGCAGGGGACAGGGGGCAGGGTACGAGCAGTACTTC
CASRGQGAGYEQYF
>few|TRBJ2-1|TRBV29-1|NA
TGCAGCGTTGAAGGGGTCCCGGGCGGAACCCTCTACAATGAGCAGTTCTTC
CSVEGVPGGTLYNEQFF
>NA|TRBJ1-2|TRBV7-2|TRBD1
TGTGCCAGCAGCTTACGCAGGGGGCAGGGTGGCTACACCTTC
CASSLRRGQGGYTF
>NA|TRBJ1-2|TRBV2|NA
TGTGCCAGCATGAAAGACCTCGGCACCTATGGCTACACCTTC
CASMKDLGTYGYTF